This T cell receptor beta chain stems from a study of technical replicates of blood from several donors. TCRdb's table, derived via immunoSEQ multiplex PCR, lists solely in-frame clones and lacks some. Among about 97,000 clones, about 96% were seen once, and the ten largest hold 0.36%. Germline-derived CDR1 and CDR2 are MDHEN and SYDVKM. Trimming took 6 bases from V and 10 from J, leaving 21 bases between them. The CDR3 is made up of 15 amino acids. This clone was recorded once. This receptor was taken from a human donor in good health. The sample consisted of T cells isolated from PBMCs. The rearrangement uses TRBV28 and TRBJ1-4; tentative D call: TRBD1 (5 bases). Written as DNA, the CDR3 is TGTGCCAGCAGCCCGAACGGGGGTTTGTCGCGAAAACTGTTTTTT. Translating it yields CASSPNGGLSRKLFF.